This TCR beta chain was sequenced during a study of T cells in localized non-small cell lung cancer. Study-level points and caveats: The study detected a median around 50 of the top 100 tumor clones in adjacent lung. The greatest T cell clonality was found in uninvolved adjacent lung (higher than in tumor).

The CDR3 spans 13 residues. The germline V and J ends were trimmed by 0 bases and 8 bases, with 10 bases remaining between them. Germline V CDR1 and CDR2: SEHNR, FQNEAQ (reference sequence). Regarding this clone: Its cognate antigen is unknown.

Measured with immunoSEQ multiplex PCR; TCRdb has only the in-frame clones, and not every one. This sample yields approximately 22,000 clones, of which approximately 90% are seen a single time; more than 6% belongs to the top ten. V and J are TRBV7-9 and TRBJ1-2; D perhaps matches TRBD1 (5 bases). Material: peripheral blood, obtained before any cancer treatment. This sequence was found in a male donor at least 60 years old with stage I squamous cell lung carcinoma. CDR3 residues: CASSLAGESGYTF. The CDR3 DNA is TGTGCCAGCAGCTTAGCAGGGGAAAGCGGCTACACCTTC.